This T cell receptor (beta chain) was obtained from a study of blood T cell repertoires in COVID-19. The method was immunoSEQ multiplex PCR; TCRdb's version includes in-frame clones alone and lacks a portion of them. The table lists 150,000 to 250,000 clones, around 82% of them singletons. This clone was detected a few times. The origin of this receptor is a middle-aged man who had recovered from COVID-19. Sequences were obtained from PBMCs or T cells enriched from blood (not recorded which).

The CDR3 sequence is CASSLLGHSNQPQHF. In DNA, the CDR3 is TGTGCCAGCAGTTTACTAGGACATAGCAATCAGCCCCAGCATTTT. V gene TRBV28 combines with J gene TRBJ1-5; weak D call: TRBD1 (5 bases). The V and J ends lost 2 bases and 0 bases respectively, with 8 bases between them. Germline V gene sequence: CDR1 MDHEN, CDR2 SYDVKM. CDR3 length equals 15 residues.